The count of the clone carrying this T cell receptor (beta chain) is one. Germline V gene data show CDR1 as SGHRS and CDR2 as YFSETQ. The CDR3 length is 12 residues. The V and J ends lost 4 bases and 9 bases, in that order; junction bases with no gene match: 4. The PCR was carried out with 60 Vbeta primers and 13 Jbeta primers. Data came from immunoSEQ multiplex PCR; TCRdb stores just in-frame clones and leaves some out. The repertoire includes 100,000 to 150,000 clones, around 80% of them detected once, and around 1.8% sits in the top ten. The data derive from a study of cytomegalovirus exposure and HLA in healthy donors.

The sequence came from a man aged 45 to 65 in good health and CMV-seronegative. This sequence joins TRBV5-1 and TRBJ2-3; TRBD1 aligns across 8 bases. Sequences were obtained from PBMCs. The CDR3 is CASSQDRGTQYF. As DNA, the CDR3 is TGCGCCAGCAGCCAAGACAGGGGCACGCAGTATTTT.